This T cell receptor beta chain was captured in a study of T cell changes during pregnancy in multiple sclerosis. Germline V lookup: CDR1 SQVTM, CDR2 ANQGSEA. CDR3 size: 14 residues. J lost 4 bases, V lost 6 bases, and 4 bases had no gene match. Libraries were prepared by immunoSEQ multiplex PCR; TCRdb keeps only in-frame clonotypes and omits some of them. Among around 40,000 clones, about 91% were seen once, and the ten largest hold roughly 0.45%. The sample consisted of CD4+ T cells from peripheral blood mononuclear cells, taken in the third trimester of pregnancy. The sequence was obtained from a female donor in good health, enrolled as a control in a pregnancy study. V gene TRBV29-1 combines with J gene TRBJ2-3; 13 bases map to TRBD2. DNA for the CDR3: TGCAGCGTCCGGACTAGCGGGAGCCCAGATACGCAGTATTTT. Translated, it gives CSVRTSGSPDTQYF.